This T cell receptor (beta chain) was identified in a study of blood T cells in healthy people across ages. Study-wide findings and caveats: As age increased, TCR beta diversity per million T cells fell in a roughly linear fashion.

To note about this clonotype: Its target is not known.

CDR1 and CDR2 (germline): SGHRS, YFSETQ. The length of the CDR3 is 14 residues. The junction had 5 bases not matched to a gene; V was cut back by 4 bases and J by 5 bases. Isolated PBMCs totaled at least 7 million in each sample. Per sample, no less than 6 micrograms of total RNA were extracted. Through a sample-barcoded 5' primer and a J-beta primer mix, a second PCR was run for roughly 7 to 11 cycles. TCRdb recomputed calls from the 5' RACE reads with MiXCR, one row per CDR3 protein. The data hold about 1.4 million distinct CDR3 sequences, with almost 60% observed a single time. The receptor's source is a man aged 18 to 29 in good health. This sequence joins TRBV5-1 and TRBJ2-1, with TRBD1 identical over 8 bases. Sequencing was done on a sample of blood. The CDR3 here is CASSPGQANNEQFF. CDR3 sequence (DNA): TGCGCCAGCAGCCCGGGACAGGCGAACAATGAGCAGTTCTTC.